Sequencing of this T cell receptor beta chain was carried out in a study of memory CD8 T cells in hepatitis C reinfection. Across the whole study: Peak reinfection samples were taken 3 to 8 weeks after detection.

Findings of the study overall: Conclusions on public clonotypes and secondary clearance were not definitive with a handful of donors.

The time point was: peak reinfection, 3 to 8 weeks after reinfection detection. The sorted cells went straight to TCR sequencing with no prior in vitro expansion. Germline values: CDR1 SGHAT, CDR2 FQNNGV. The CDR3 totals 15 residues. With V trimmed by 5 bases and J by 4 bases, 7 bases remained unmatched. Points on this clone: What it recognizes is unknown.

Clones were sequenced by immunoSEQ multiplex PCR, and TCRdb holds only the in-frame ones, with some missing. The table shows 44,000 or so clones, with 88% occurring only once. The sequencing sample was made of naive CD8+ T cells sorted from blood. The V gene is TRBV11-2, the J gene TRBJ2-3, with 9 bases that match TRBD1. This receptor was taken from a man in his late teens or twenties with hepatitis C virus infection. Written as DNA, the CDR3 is TGTGCCAGCAGCCCTGCGGACAGGGGCTCAGATACGCAGTATTTT. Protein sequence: CASSPADRGSDTQYF.